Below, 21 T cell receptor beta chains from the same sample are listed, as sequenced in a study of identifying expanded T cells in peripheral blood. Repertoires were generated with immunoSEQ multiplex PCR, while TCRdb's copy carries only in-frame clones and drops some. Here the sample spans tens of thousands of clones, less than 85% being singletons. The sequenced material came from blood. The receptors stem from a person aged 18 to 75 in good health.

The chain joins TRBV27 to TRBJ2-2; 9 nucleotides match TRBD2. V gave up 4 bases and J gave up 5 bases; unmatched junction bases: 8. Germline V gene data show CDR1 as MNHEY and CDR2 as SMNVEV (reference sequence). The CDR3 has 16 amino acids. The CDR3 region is CASSWGRGGDTGELFF. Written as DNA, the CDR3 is TGTGCCAGCAGTTGGGGGCGGGGGGGTGATACCGGGGAGCTGTTTTTT.

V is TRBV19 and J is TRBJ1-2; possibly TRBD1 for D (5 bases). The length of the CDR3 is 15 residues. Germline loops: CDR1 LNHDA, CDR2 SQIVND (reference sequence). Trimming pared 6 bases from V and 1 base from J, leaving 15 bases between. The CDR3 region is CASSSLFDSNYGYTF. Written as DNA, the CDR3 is TGTGCCAGTAGCAGCCTTTTTGACAGTAACTATGGCTACACCTTC.

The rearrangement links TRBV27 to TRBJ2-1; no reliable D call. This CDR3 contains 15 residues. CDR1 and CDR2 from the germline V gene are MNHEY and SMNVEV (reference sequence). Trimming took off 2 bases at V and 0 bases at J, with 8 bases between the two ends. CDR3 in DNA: TGTGCCAGCAGTTTACTCCAGAGCTCCTACAATGAGCAGTTCTTC. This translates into CASSLLQSSYNEQFF.

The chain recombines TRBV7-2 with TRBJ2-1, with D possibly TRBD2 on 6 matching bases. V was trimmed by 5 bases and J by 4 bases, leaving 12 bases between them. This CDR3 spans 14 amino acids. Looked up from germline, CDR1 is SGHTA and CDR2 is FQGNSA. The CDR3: CASSRELGYNEQFF. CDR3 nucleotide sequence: TGTGCCAGCAGCCGGGAGTTGGGGTACAATGAGCAGTTCTTC.

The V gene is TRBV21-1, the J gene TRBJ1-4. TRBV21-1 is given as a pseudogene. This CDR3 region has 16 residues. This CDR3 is CASSKEGGAANEKLFF. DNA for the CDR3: TGTGCCAGCAGCAAAGAGGGGGGGGCGGCTAATGAAAAACTGTTTTTT.

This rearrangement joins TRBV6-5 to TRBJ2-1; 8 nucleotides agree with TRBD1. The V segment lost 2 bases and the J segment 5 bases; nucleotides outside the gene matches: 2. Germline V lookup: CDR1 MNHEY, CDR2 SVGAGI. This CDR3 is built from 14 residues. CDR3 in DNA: TGTGCCAGCAGTTACCGGACAGGGAACAATGAGCAGTTCTTC. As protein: CASSYRTGNNEQFF.

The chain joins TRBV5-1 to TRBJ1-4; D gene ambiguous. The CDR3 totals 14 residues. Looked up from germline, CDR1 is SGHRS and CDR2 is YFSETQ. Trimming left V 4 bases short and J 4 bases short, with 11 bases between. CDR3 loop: CASSRQAINEKLFF. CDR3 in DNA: TGCGCCAGCAGCCGGCAGGCAATTAATGAAAAACTGTTTTTT.

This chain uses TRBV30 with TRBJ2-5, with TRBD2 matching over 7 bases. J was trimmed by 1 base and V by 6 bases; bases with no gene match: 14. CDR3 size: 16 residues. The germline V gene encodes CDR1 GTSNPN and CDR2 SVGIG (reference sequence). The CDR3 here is CACHFLPSGIQETQYF. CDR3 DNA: TGTGCCTGCCACTTCTTGCCTAGCGGTATCCAAGAGACCCAGTACTTC.

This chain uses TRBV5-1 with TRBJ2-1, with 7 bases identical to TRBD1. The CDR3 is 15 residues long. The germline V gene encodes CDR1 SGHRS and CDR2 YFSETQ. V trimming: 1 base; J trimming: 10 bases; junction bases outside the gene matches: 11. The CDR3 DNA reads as TGCGCCAGCAGCTTGATGGGACAGTCGTTTGGGGAGCAGTTCTTC. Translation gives CASSLMGQSFGEQFF.

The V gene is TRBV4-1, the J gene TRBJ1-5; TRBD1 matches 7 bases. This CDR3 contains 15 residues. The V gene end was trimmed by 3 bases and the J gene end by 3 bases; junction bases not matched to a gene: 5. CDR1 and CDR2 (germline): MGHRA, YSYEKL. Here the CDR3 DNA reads TGCGCCAGCAGCCACAGAGACAGGGACAATCAGCCCCAGCATTTT. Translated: CASSHRDRDNQPQHF.

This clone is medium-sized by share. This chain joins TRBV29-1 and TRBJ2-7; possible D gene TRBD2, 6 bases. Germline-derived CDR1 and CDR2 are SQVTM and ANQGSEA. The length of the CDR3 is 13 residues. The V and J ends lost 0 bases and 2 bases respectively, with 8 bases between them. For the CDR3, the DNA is TGCAGCGTTGAAGAGGAGGGAACCTACGAGCAGTACTTC. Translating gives CSVEEEGTYEQYF.

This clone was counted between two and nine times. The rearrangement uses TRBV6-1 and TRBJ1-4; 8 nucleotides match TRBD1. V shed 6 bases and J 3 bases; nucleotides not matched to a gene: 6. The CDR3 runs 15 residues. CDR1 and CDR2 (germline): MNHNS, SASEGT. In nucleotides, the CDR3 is TGTGCCAGCAGCGGGACAGGCGTCTCTAATGAAAAACTGTTTTTT. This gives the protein CASSGTGVSNEKLFF.

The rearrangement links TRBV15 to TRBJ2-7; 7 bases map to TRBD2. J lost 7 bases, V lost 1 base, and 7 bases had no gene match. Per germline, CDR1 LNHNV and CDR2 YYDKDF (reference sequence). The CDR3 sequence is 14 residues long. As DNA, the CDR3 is TGTGCCACCAGCAGAGGGGGACCCGGGAGGGAGCAGTACGTC. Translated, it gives CATSRGGPGREQYV.

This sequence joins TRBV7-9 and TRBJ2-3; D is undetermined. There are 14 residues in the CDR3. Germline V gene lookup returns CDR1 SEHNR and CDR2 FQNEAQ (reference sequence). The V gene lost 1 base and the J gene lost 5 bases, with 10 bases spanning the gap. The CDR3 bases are TGTGCCAGCAGCTTAGTGATGTCTTTAGATACGCAGTATTTT. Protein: CASSLVMSLDTQYF.

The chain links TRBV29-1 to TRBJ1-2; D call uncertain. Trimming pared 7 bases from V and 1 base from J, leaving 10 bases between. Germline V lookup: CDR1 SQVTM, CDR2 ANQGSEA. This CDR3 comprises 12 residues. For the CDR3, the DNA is TGCAGCGCCTGGGAGGGTAACTATGGCTACACCTTC. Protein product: CSAWEGNYGYTF.

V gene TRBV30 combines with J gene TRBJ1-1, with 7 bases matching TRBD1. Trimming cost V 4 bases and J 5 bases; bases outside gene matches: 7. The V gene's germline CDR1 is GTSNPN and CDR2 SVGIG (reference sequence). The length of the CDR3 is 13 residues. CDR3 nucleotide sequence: TGTGCCTGGAACCGAAACAGGGGTACTGAAGCTTTCTTT. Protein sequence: CAWNRNRGTEAFF.

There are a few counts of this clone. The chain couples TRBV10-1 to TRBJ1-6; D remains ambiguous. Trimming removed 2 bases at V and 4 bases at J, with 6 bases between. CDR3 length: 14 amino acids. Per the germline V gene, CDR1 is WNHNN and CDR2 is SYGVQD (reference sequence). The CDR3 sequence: CASSEGEYNSPLHF. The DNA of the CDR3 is TGCGCCAGCAGTGAGGGGGAATATAATTCACCCCTCCACTTT.

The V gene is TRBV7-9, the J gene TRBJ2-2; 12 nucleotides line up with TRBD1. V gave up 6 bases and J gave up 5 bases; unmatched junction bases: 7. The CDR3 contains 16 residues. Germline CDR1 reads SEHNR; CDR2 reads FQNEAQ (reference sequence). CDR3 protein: CASSLPGQGATGELFF. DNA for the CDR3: TGTGCCAGCAGTTTGCCGGGACAGGGGGCAACCGGGGAGCTGTTTTTT.

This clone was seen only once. The CDR3 sequence is CASSRDVYGYTF. Here the CDR3 DNA reads TGTGCCAGCAGCCGGGATGTTTATGGCTACACCTTC. The chain combines TRBV11-3 with TRBJ1-2; D is uncertain. Germline V gives CDR1 SGHNT, CDR2 YENEEA. The CDR3 covers 12 residues. With 5 bases removed from V and 5 bases from J, the gap between germline ends came to 9 bases.

CDR3 residues: CASSLSRVNTEAFF. The CDR3, as DNA: TGCGCCAGCAGCTTGTCTCGGGTGAACACTGAAGCTTTCTTT. This rearrangement joins TRBV5-1 to TRBJ1-1; unclear D gene. Deletions cut 1 base from V and 0 bases from J, with 7 bases between. In germline, CDR1 is SGHRS, CDR2 YFSETQ. The CDR3 runs to 14 residues.

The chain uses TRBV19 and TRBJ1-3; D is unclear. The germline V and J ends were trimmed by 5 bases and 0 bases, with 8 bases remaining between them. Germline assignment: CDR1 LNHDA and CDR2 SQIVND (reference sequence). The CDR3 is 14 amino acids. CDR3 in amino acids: CASSLTSSGNTIYF. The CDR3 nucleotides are TGTGCCAGTAGTCTTACAAGCTCTGGAAACACCATATATTTT.